This T cell receptor (beta chain) was obtained from a study of Ad26.COV2.S vaccination and SARS-CoV-2 variants. Germline CDR1 reads MNHNY; CDR2 reads SVGAGI (reference sequence). Losses at the gene ends were 6 bases for V and 4 bases for J; bases not matched to a gene: 10. The CDR3 sequence is 16 residues long. Some clones are missing from TCRdb's copy, which holds only in-frame ones; the method was immunoSEQ multiplex PCR. The data hold over 130,000 clones, with approximately 90% observed a single time. The V and J genes are TRBV6-6 and TRBJ2-7; 12 nucleotides line up with TRBD1. Sample: peripheral blood, taken after recovery from COVID-19. The sequence was collected from a human donor who had recovered from COVID-19. Written as DNA, the CDR3 is TGTGCCAGCAGCCGGACCGGGACAGGGGGCGTGTACGAGCAGTACTTC. Translated, it gives CASSRTGTGGVYEQYF.